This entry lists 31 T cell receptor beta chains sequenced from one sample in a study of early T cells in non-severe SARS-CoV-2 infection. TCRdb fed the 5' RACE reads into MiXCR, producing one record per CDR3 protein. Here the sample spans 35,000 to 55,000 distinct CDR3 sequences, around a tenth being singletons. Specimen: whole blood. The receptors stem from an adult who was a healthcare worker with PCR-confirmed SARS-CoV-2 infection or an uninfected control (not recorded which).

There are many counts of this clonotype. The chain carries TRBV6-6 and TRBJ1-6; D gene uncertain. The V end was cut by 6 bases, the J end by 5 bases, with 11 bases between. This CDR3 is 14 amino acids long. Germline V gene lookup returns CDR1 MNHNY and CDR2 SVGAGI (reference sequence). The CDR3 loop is CASSSSPDNSPLHF. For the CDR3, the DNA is TGTGCCAGCAGCTCCTCTCCCGATAATTCACCCCTCCACTTT.

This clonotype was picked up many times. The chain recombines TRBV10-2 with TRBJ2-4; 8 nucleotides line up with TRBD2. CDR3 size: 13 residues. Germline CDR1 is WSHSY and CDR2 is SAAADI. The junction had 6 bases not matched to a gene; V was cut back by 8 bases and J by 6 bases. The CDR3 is CASSAGEGNIQYF. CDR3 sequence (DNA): TGCGCCAGCTCAGCGGGAGAGGGAAACATTCAGTACTTC.

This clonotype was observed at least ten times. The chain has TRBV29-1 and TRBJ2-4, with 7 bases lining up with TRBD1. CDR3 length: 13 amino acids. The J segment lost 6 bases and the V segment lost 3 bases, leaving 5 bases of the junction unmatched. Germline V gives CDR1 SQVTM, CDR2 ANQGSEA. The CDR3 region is CSVDEGARNIQYF. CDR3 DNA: TGCAGCGTTGACGAGGGGGCGCGAAACATTCAGTACTTC.

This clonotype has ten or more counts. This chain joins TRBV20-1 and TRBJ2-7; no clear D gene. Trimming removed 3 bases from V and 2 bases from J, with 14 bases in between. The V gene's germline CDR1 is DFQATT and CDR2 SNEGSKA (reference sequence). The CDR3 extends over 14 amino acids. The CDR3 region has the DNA TGCAGTGCTAGCTTTCCGGGTATCACCTACGAGCAGTACTTC. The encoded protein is CSASFPGITYEQYF.

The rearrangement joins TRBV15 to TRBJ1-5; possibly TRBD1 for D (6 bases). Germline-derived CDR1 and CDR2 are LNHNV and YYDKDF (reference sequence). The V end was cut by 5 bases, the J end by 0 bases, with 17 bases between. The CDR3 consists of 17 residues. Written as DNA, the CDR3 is TGTGCCACCAGCCTGGGACATTTGGGCGCTAGCAATCAGCCCCAGCATTTT. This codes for CATSLGHLGASNQPQHF.

CDR3: CSAMVAGGPSEQFF. CDR3 nucleotides: TGCAGTGCTATGGTAGCGGGAGGGCCTAGTGAGCAGTTCTTC. The V call is TRBV20-1, the J call TRBJ2-1, with 11 bases fitting TRBD2. CDR3 length equals 14 residues. Losses at the gene ends were 4 bases for V and 9 bases for J; bases not matched to a gene: 8. Germline V gene lookup returns CDR1 DFQATT and CDR2 SNEGSKA (reference sequence).

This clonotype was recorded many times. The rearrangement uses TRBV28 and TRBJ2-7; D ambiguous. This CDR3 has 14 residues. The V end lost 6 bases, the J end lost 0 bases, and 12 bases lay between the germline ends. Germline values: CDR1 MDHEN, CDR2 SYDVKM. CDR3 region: CASSRPGRSYEQYF. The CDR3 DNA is TGTGCCAGCAGCCGACCCGGGCGCTCCTACGAGCAGTACTTC.

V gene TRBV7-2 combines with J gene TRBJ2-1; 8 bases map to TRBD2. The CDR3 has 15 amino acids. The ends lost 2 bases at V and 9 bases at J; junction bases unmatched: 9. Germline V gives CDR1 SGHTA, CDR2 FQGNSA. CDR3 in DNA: TGTGCCAGCAGCTTAACCGGGACTAGGTTCGGTGAGCAGTTCTTC. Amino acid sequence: CASSLTGTRFGEQFF.

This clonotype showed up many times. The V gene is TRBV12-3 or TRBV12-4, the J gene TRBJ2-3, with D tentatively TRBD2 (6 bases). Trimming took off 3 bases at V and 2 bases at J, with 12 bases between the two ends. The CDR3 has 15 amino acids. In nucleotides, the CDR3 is TGTGCCAGCAGTTTGAGGCGGAGGGACACAGATACGCAGTATTTT. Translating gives CASSLRRRDTDTQYF.

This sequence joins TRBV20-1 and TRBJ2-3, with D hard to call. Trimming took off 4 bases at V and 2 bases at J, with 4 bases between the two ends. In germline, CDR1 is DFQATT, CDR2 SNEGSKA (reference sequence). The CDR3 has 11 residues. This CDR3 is CSAILTDTQYF. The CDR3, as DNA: TGCAGTGCTATTCTCACAGATACGCAGTATTTT.

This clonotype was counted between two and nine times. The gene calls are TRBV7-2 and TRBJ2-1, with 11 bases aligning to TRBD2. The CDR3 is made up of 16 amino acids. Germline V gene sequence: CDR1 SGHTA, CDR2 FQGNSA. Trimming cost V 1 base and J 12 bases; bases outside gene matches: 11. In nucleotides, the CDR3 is TGTGCCAGCAGCTTAGTAGGGCTAGCGGGAGGTATATGGCAGTTCTTC. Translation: CASSLVGLAGGIWQFF.

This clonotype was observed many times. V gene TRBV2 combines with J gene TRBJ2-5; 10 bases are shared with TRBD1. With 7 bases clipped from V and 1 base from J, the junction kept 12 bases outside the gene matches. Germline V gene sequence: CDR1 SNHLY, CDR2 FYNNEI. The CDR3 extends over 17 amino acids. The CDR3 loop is CASNTYRGTGVQETQYF. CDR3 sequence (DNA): TGTGCCAGCAATACTTACCGTGGGACAGGGGTCCAAGAGACCCAGTACTTC.

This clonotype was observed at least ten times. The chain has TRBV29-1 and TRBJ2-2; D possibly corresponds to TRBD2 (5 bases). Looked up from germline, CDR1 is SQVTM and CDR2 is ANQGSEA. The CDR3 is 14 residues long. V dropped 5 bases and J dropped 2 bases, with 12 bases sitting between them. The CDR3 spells CSVRSGFNTGELFF. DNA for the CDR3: TGCAGCGTTCGGTCGGGGTTCAACACCGGGGAGCTGTTTTTT.

CDR3 loop: CSVERTSGTDTQYF. CDR3 coding DNA: TGCAGCGTCGAGAGGACTAGCGGAACAGATACGCAGTATTTT. The chain combines TRBV29-1 with TRBJ2-3; 10 bases align to TRBD2. The V gene end was trimmed by 6 bases and the J gene end by 3 bases; junction bases not matched to a gene: 6. The CDR3 sequence is 14 residues long. Germline V gene data show CDR1 as SQVTM and CDR2 as ANQGSEA.

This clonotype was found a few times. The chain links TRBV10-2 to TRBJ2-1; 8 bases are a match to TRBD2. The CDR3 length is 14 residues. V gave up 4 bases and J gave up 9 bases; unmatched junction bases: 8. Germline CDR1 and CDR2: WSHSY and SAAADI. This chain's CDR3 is CASSASGRTPEQFF. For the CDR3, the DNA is TGCGCCAGCAGTGCAAGCGGGAGAACTCCTGAGCAGTTCTTC.

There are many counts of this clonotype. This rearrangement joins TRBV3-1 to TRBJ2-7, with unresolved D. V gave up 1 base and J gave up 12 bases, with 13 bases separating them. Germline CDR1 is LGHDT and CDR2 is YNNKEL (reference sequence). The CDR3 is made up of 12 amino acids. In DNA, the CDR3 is TGTGCCAGCAGCCAAGGATTGACCGGCTCGTACTTC. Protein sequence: CASSQGLTGSYF.

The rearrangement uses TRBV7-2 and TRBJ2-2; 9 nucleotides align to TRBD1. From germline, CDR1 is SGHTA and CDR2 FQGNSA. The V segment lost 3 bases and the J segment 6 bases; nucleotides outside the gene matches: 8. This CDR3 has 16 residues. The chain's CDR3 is CASSLRQGGRSGELFF. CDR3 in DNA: TGTGCCAGCAGCTTGAGACAGGGGGGCCGGTCCGGGGAGCTGTTTTTT.

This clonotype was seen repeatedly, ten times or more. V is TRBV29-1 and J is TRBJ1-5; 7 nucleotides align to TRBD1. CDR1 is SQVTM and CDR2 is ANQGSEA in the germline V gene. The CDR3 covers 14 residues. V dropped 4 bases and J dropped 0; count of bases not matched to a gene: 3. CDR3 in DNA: TGCAGCGTTGCGGGACAGAATAGCAATCAGCCCCAGCATTTT. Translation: CSVAGQNSNQPQHF.

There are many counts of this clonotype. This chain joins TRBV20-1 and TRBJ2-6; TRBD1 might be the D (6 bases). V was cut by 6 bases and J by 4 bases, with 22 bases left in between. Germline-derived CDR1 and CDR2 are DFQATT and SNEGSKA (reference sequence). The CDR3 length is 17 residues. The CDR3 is CSAPMLQGALGANVLTF. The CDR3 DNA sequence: TGCAGTGCCCCCATGTTACAGGGAGCTCTGGGGGCCAACGTCCTGACTTTC.

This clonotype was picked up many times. CDR3 nucleotide sequence: TGTGCCAGCTCACCGGCGGGTTTGGGGGCCAACGTCCTGACTTTC. Its translation: CASSPAGLGANVLTF. The rearrangement links TRBV18 to TRBJ2-6; a possible D gene is TRBD2 (5 bases). Deletions cut 3 bases from V and 4 bases from J, with 10 bases between. Germline V gene lookup returns CDR1 KGHSH and CDR2 LQKENI. This CDR3 region has 15 residues.

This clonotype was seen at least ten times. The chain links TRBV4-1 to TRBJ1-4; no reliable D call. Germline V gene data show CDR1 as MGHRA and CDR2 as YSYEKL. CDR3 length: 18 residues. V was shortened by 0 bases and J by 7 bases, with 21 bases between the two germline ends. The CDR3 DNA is TGCGCCAGCAGCCAAGAGCACAGCGGCTCGTCGTACGTTGAAAAACTGTTTTTT. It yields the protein CASSQEHSGSSYVEKLFF.

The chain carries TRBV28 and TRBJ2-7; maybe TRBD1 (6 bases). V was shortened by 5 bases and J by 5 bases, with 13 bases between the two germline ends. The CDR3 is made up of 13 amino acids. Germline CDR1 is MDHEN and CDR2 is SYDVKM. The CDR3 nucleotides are TGTGCCAGCAGTCGACAGGTCGTAGACGAGCAGTACTTC. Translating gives CASSRQVVDEQYF.

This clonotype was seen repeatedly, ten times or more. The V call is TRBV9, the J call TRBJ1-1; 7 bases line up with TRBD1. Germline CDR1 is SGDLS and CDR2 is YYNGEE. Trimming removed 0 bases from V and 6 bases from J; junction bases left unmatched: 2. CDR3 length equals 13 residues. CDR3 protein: CASSVEQGSEAFF. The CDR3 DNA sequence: TGTGCCAGCAGCGTAGAACAGGGGTCTGAAGCTTTCTTT.

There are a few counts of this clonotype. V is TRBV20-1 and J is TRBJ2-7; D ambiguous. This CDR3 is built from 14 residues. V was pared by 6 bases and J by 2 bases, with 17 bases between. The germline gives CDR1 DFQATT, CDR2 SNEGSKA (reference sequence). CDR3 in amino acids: CSARRAQSPYEQYF. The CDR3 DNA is TGCAGTGCGCGGAGAGCCCAGAGCCCCTACGAGCAGTACTTC.

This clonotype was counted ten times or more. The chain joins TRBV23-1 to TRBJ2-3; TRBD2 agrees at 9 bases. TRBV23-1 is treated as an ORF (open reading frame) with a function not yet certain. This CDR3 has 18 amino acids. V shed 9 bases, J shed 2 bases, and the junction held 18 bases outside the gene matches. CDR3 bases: TGCGCCAGGGGCGGACTAGCGTTTCCTCTTCGAGTCACAGATACGCAGTATTTT. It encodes CARGGLAFPLRVTDTQYF.

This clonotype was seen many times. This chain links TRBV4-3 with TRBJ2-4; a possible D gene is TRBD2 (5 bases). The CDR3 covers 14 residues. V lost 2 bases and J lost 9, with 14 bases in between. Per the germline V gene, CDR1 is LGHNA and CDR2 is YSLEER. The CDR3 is CASSQRTRAGIQYF. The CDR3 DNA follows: TGCGCCAGCAGCCAAAGAACTAGAGCCGGCATTCAGTACTTC.

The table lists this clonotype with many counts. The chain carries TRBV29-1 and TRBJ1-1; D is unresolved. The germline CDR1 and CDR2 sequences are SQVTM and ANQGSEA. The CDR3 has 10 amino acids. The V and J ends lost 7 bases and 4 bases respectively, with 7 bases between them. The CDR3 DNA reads TGCAGCGGCATGTCCACTGAAGCTTTCTTT. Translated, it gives CSGMSTEAFF.

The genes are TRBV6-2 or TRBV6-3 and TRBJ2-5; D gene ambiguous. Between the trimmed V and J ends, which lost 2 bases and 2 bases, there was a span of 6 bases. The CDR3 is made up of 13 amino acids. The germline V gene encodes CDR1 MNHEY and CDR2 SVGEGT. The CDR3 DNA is TGTGCCAGCAGTTACGACCCTCAAGAGACCCAGTACTTC. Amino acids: CASSYDPQETQYF.

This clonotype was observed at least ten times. The CDR3 loop is CASSLTSDEQFF. The CDR3 DNA is TGTGCCAGCAGCTTAACTTCCGATGAGCAGTTCTTC. The chain is built from TRBV11-2 and TRBJ2-1; no clear D gene. Germline CDR1 SGHAT, CDR2 FQNNGV. V lost 2 bases to trimming and J lost 8 bases, with 7 bases between them. The CDR3 consists of 12 residues.

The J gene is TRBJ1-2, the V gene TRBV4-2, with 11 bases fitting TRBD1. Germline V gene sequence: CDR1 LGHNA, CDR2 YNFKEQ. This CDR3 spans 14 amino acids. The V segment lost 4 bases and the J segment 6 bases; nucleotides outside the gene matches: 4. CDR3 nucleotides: TGTGCCAGCAGCCCGGGACAGGGGGTTGATGGCTACACCTTC. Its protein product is CASSPGQGVDGYTF.

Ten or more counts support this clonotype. The CDR3, as DNA: TGTGCCAGCAGCCGACAGGCAACTAATGAAAAACTGTTTTTT. Protein: CASSRQATNEKLFF. This chain links TRBV28 with TRBJ1-4; the D gene is possibly TRBD1 (6 bases). This CDR3 spans 14 amino acids. V gave up 6 bases and J gave up 0 bases, with 8 bases separating them. The germline CDR1 and CDR2 sequences are MDHEN and SYDVKM. Using reference TRBV28 and TRBJ1-4 for the parts outside the CDR3, the full variable domain is DVKVTQSSRYLVKRTGEKVFLECVQDMDHENMFWYRQDPGLGLRLIYFSYDVKMKEKGDIPEGYSVSREKKERFSLILESASTNQTSMYLCASSRQATNEKLFFGSGTQLSVL.